This T cell receptor beta chain was sequenced for a study of blood T cell repertoires in COVID-19. Study-level information: The study drew acute and convalescent COVID-19 samples from the United States, Italy and Spain. T cells, B-cell-depleted T cells, or PBMCs supplied cDNA or gDNA.

Trimming took off 2 bases at V and 2 bases at J, with 10 bases between the two ends. The CDR3 runs 14 residues. CDR1 and CDR2 (germline): LNHDA, SQIVND (reference sequence). Under the authors' procedure: Counts of nucleated cells, estimated from reference gene primer amplification, were obtained. The method was immunoSEQ multiplex PCR; TCRdb's version includes in-frame clones alone and lacks a portion of them. The DNA gave D and trimming, while V, J and clone size come from that table. The sample includes 140,000 to 150,000 clones, about 88% of them seen just once. This TCR derives from a human donor in a cohort sampled during active COVID-19. This sequence joins TRBV19 and TRBJ2-7, with D possibly TRBD1 on 5 matching bases. Sequences were obtained from peripheral blood. The CDR3 DNA reads TGTGCCAGTAGTATAAGGCAGGGCACCTACGAGCAGTACTTC. Translation: CASSIRQGTYEQYF.